The subject of this entry is one T cell receptor (beta chain). What it binds is unknown. The sample comes from a study of vaccination and CD4 T cells after COVID-19. The Oncomine TCR Beta short-read assay was what sequenced the DNA obtained from cultured CD4+ T cells. Each CDR3 protein is one row after TCRdb ran MiXCR on the PCR reads. The profile shows roughly 15,000 distinct CDR3 sequences, about 51% of them singletons. The CDR3 runs to 16 residues. The V segment lost 6 bases and the J segment 1 base; nucleotides outside the gene matches: 8. Germline V gene lookup returns CDR1 MNHEY and CDR2 SVGEGT. Overall study results and limits: Convalescent patients showed a median roughly 90% of reactive clones that were seen only post-vaccination.

The sample's time point: late sampling 161 to 241 days after vaccination in a few convalescent patients. The treatment was: roughly 11-day PBMC culture with coronavirus spike peptide pools or control peptides (ViraFEST assay). The source is a human donor who had recovered from COVID-19. The V call is TRBV6-2 or TRBV6-3, the J call TRBJ2-1, with TRBD2 matching over 8 bases. The starting material was CD4+ T cells from blood, cultured in vitro, obtained about 7 months after SARS-CoV-2 vaccination. The CDR3 reads CASRGRTSRSYNEQFF. The DNA for the CDR3 is TGTGCCAGCAGGGGCCGGACTAGCAGGTCCTACAATGAGCAGTTCTTC.